This T cell receptor (beta chain) was recorded in a study of T cell changes during pregnancy in multiple sclerosis. Data came from immunoSEQ multiplex PCR; TCRdb stores just in-frame clones and leaves some out. This table has almost 20,000 clones, about 88% appearing once. The CDR3 is 15 amino acids. The germline CDR1 and CDR2 sequences are MNHNY and SVGAGI (reference sequence). The V and J ends lost 0 bases and 7 bases, in that order; junction bases with no gene match: 2. The chain is built from TRBV6-6 and TRBJ1-6; 8 bases agree with TRBD1. This specimen was CD8+ T cells from peripheral blood mononuclear cells, taken in the second trimester of pregnancy. The source of this sequence is a female donor in good health, enrolled as a control in a pregnancy study. The CDR3 spells CASSYSRQGNSPLHF. CDR3 DNA: TGTGCCAGCAGTTACTCGAGACAGGGGAATTCACCCCTCCACTTT.